This T cell receptor beta chain came from a study of cytomegalovirus exposure and HLA in healthy donors. Study-level results: Follow-up analysis found HLA locus-dependent TCR association rates, highest for DRB1 and lowest for HLA-C. For most TCR beta V segments, an earlier analysis put the productive rate at about 90% or about 30% of the time. Reportedly, fewer N-insertions than the roughly 600-donor mean appeared in an Asian-associated ancestry cluster in a later analysis.

The CDR3 spans 15 residues. In germline, CDR1 is SGHKS, CDR2 YYEKEE (reference sequence). The V segment lost 4 bases and the J segment 5 bases; nucleotides outside the gene matches: 9. The study ran its PCR with 60 Vbeta and 13 Jbeta primers. Only in-frame clones appear in the TCRdb table, and some are missing; sequencing was by immunoSEQ multiplex PCR. The data contain about 140,000 clones, roughly 74% of them singletons. When sampled, the donors appeared nominally healthy, though they likely had unrecorded immune exposures. Worth noting for this clone: Its cognate antigen is unknown.

Sample: PBMCs. This sequence joins TRBV5-5 and TRBJ1-2, with TRBD1 identical over 9 bases. This TCR came from a woman aged 18-29 years in good health and CMV-seropositive. CDR3 protein: CASSRTGAGGYGYTF. The CDR3 nucleotides read TGTGCCAGCAGCCGGACAGGGGCCGGAGGGTATGGCTACACCTTC. The whole variable domain, filled in from reference TRBV5-5 and TRBJ1-2, reads DAGVTQSPTHLIKTRGQQVTLRCSPISGHKSVSWYQQVLGQGPQFIFQYYEKEERGRGNFPDRFSARQFPNYSSELNVNALLLGDSALYLCASSRTGAGGYGYTFGSGTRLTVV.